Sequencing of this T cell receptor (beta chain) was carried out in a study of OX40 agonist ivuxolimab in advanced cancers. Study findings and constraints: Within 6 weeks, CD4+ and CD8+ blood T cells expanded clonally at 0.1 to 3.0 mg/kg.

The data were produced by immunoSEQ multiplex PCR, yet TCRdb's version contains in-frame clones alone and is incomplete. The table lists around 71,000 clones, 75% to 85% of them singletons, with about 5% in the top ten. The sampling schedule covered blood at baseline, cycle 4 day 1, and cycle 7 day 1. To note about this clone: What it recognizes is unknown. The junction shows a germline mismatch at one end, possibly a read error.

The source of this sequence is an adult with an advanced solid tumor such as melanoma, head and neck, liver or kidney cancer. The sample consisted of CD4+ or CD8+ T cells sorted from blood, taken in a trial of the OX40 agonist ivuxolimab.

The CDR3 bases are TGCGCCAGCAGCCAAGATCGAGCTCCCTATGGCTACACCTTC. As protein: CASSQDRAPYGYTF. The chain carries TRBV7-2 and TRBJ1-2; the D is unclear. Germline lookup yields CDR1 SGHTA and CDR2 FQGNSA. The CDR3 loop spans 14 amino acids.